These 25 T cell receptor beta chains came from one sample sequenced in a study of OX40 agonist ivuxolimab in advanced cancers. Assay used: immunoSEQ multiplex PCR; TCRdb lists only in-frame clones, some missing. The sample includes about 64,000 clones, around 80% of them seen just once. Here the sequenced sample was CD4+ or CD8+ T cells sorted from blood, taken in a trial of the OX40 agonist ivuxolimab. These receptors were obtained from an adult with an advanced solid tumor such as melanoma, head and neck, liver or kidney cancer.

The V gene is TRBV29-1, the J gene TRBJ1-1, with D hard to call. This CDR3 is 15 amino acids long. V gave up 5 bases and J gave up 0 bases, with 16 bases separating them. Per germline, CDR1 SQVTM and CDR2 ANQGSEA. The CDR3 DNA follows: TGCAGCGTTTCCGCGTTTGGGCCAGTGAACACTGAAGCTTTCTTT. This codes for CSVSAFGPVNTEAFF.

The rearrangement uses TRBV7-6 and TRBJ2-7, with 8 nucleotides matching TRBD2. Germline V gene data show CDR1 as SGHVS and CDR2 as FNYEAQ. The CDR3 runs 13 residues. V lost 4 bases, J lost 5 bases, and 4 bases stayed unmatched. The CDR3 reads CASSSPGGDEQYF. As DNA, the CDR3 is TGTGCCAGCAGCTCCCCCGGGGGGGACGAGCAGTACTTC.

DNA for the CDR3: TGTGCCAGCAGCTTAGGTAGCGGGAGTGGCGATGAGCAGTTCTTC. Its translation: CASSLGSGSGDEQFF. The rearrangement uses TRBV11-3 and TRBJ2-1, with TRBD2 matching over 9 bases. The V gene end was trimmed by 1 base and the J gene end by 8 bases; junction bases not matched to a gene: 6. The CDR3 contains 15 residues. Germline values: CDR1 SGHNT, CDR2 YENEEA.

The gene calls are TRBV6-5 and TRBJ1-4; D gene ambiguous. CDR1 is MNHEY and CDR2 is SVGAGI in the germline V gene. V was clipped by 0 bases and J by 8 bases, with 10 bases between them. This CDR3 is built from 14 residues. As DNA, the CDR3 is TGTGCCAGCAGTTACTCAAAGGTTTTCGAAAAACTGTTTTTT. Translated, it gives CASSYSKVFEKLFF.

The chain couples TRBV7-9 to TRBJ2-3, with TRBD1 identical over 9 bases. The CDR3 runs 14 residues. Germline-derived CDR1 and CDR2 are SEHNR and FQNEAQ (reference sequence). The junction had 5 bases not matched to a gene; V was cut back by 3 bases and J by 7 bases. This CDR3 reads CASSLGQGGNTQYF. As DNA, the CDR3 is TGTGCCAGCAGCTTGGGACAGGGAGGGAATACGCAGTATTTT.

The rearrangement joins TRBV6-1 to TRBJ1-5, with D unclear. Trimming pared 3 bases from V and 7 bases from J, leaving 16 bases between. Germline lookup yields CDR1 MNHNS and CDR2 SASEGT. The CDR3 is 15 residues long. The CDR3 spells CASSEMVRKAQPQHF. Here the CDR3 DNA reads TGTGCCAGCAGTGAGATGGTAAGAAAGGCCCAGCCCCAGCATTTT.

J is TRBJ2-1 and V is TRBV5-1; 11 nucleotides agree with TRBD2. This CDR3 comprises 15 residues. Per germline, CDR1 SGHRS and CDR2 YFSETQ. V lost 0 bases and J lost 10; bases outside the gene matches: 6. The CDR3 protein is CASSLVLAGVGEQFF. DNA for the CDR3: TGCGCCAGCAGCTTGGTACTAGCGGGAGTAGGGGAGCAGTTCTTC.

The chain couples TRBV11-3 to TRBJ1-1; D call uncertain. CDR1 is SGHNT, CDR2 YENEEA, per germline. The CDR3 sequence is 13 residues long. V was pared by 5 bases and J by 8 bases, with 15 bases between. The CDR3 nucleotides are TGTGCCAGCAGCATAAATCAAGGCTTCGAAGCTTTCTTT. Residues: CASSINQGFEAFF.

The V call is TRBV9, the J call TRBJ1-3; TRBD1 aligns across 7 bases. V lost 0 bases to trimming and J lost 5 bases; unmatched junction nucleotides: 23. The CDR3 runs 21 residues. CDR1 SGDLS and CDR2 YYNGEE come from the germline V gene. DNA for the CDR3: TGTGCCAGCAGCGTAGAGGCCTCGACGTCGTCCCGGGACAGCCGGCGAAACACCATATATTTT. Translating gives CASSVEASTSSRDSRRNTIYF.

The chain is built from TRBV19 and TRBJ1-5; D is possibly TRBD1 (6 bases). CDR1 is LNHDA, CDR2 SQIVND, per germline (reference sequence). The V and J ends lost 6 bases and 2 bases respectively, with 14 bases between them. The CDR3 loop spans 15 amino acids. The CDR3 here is CASSMTGGGNQPQHF. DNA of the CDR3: TGTGCCAGTAGCATGACAGGAGGGGGCAATCAGCCCCAGCATTTT.

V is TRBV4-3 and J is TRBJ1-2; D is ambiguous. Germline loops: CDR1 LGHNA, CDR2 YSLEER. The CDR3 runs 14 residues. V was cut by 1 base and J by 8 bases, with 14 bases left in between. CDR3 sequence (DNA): TGCGCCAGCAGCCAAGGTTACCTCAGTACCGGCTACACCTTC. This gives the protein CASSQGYLSTGYTF.

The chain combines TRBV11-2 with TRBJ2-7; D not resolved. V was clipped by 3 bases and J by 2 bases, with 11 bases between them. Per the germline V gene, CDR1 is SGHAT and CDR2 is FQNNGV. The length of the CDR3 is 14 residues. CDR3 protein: CASSFGQATYEQYF. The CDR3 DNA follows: TGTGCCAGCAGCTTTGGGCAAGCGACCTACGAGCAGTACTTC. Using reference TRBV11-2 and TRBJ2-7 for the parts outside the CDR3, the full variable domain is EAGVAQSPRYKIIEKRQSVAFWCNPISGHATLYWYQQILGQGPKLLIQFQNNGVVDDSQLPKDRFSAERLKGVDSTLKIQPAKLEDSAVYLCASSFGQATYEQYFGPGTRLTVT.

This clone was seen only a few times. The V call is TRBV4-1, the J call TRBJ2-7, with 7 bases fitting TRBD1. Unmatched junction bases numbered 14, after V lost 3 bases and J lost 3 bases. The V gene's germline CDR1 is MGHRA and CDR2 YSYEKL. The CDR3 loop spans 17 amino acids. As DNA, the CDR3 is TGCGCCAGCAGCCAGAAAGGGACCGGACAGGATGACTACGAGCAGTACTTC. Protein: CASSQKGTGQDDYEQYF.

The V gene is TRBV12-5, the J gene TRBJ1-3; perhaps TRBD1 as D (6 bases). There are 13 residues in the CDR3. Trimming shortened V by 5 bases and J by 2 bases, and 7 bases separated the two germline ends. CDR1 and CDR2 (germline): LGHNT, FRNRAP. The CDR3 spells CASGTGPGNTIYF. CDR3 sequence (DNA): TGTGCTAGTGGTACAGGGCCTGGAAACACCATATATTTT.

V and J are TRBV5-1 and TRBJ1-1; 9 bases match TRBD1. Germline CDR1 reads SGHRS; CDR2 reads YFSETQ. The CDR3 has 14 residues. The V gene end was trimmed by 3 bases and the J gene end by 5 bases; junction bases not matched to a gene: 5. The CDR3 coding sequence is TGCGCCAGCAGCTGGGGACAGGGAAAGACTGAAGCTTTCTTT. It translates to CASSWGQGKTEAFF.

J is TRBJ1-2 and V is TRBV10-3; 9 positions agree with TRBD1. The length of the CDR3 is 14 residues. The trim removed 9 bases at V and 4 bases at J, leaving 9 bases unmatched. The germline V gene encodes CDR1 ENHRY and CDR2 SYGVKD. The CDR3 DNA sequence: TGTGCCATAGAGTCGGGACAGGGATCCTATGGCTACACCTTC. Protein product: CAIESGQGSYGYTF.

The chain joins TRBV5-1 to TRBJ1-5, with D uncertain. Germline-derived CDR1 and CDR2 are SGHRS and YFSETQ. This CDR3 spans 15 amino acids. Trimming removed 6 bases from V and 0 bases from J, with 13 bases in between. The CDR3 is CASKPGPVSNQPQHF. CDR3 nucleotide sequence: TGCGCCAGCAAACCTGGGCCGGTTAGCAATCAGCCCCAGCATTTT.

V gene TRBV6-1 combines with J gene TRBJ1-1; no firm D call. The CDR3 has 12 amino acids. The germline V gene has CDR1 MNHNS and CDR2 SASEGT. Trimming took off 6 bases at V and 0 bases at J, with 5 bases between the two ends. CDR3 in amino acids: CASRLMNTEAFF. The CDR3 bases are TGTGCCAGCAGGCTAATGAACACTGAAGCTTTCTTT.

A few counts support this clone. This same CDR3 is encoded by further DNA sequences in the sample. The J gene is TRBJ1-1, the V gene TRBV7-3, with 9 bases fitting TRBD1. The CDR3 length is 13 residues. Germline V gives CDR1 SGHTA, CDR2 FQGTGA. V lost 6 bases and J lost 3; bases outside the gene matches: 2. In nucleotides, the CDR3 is TGTGCCAGCAGGCGACAGGGGGACACTGAAGCTTTCTTT. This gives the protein CASRRQGDTEAFF.

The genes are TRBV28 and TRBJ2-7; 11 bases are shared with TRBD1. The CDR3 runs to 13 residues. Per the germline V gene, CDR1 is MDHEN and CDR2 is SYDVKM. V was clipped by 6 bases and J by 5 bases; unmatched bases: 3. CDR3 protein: CASSAGQGDEQYF. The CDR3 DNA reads TGTGCCAGCAGCGCGGGACAGGGGGACGAGCAGTACTTC.

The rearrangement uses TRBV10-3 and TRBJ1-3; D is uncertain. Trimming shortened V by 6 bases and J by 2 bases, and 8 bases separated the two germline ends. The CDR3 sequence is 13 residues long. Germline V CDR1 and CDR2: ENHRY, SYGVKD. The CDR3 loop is CAIRRETGNTIYF. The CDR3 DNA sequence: TGTGCCATCAGGAGGGAGACTGGAAACACCATATATTTT.

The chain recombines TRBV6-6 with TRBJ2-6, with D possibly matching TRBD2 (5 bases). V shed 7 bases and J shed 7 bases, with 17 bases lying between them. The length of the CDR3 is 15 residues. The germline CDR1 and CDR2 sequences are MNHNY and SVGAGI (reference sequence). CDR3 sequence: CASNFGWGDANVLTF. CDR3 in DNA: TGTGCCAGCAACTTTGGGTGGGGAGATGCCAACGTCCTGACTTTC.

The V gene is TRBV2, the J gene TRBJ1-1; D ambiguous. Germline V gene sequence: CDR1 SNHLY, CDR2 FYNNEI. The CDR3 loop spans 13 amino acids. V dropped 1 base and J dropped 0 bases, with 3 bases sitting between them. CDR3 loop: CASSEGLNTEAFF. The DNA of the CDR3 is TGTGCCAGCAGTGAAGGGCTGAACACTGAAGCTTTCTTT.

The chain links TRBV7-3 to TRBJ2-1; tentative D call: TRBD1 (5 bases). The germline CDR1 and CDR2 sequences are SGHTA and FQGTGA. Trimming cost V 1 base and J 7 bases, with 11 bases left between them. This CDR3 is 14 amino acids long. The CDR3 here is CASSLIWGSNEQFF. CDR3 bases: TGTGCCAGCAGCTTAATTTGGGGCTCAAATGAGCAGTTCTTC.

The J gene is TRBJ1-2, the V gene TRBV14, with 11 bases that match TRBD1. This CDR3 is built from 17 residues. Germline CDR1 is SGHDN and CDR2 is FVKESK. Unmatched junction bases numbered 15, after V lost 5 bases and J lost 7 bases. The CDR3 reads CASSTFLGTGGELGYTF. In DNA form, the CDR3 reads TGTGCCAGCAGCACGTTTCTAGGGACAGGGGGTGAGCTTGGCTACACCTTC.